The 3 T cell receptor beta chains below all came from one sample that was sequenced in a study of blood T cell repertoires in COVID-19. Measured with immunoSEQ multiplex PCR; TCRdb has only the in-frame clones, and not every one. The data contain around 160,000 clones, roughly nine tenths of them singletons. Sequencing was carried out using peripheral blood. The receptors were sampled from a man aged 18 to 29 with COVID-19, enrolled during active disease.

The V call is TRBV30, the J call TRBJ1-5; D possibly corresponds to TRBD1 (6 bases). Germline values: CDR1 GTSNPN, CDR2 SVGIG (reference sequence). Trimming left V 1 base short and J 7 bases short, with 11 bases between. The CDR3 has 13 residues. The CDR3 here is CAWSDRVGQPQHF. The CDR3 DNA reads TGTGCCTGGAGTGACAGGGTGGGACAGCCCCAGCATTTT.

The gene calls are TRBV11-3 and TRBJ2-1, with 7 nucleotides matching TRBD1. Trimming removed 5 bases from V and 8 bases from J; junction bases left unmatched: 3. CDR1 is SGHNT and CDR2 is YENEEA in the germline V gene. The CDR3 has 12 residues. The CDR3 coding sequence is TGTGCCAGCAGCCGGGACAGCGATGAGCAGTTCTTC. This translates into CASSRDSDEQFF.

CDR3 in DNA: TGTGCCAGCAGTGCTAGCTCCCGGGTGGGGGAGACCCAGTACTTC. Translation gives CASSASSRVGETQYF. The chain uses TRBV6-2 or TRBV6-3 and TRBJ2-5; maybe TRBD2 (5 bases). Germline assignment: CDR1 MNHEY and CDR2 SVGEGT. Trimming left V 5 bases short and J 5 bases short, with 18 bases between. The CDR3 is 15 residues long.